This TCR beta chain was retrieved from a study of blood T cell repertoires in COVID-19. Study as a whole: The samples span acute and convalescent COVID-19 from the United States, Italy and Spain. The cDNA or gDNA used as material had been derived from T cells, B-cell-depleted T cells, or PBMCs.

The junction had 7 bases not matched to a gene; V was cut back by 8 bases and J by 0 bases. The CDR3 contains 13 residues. From germline, CDR1 is GTSNPN and CDR2 SVGIG (reference sequence). Methods used by the authors: Using reference gene primer amplification, nucleated cell counts were estimated. The repertoire was sequenced with immunoSEQ multiplex PCR; TCRdb's copy has only in-frame clones and lacks some. V, J and clone size were drawn from that table, and D and trimming were deduced from the DNA. The sample has around 380,000 clones; 81% are singletons. Source material: peripheral blood. This TCR came from a human donor with acute or convalescent COVID-19. The donor label of this sample is uncertain. The chain couples TRBV30 to TRBJ2-7; 7 bases fit TRBD2. CDR3 in DNA: TGTGCCGGACTAGGAGCGAACTCCTACGAGCAGTACTTC. This sequence encodes CAGLGANSYEQYF.